This T cell receptor (beta chain) comes out of a study of blood T cell repertoires in COVID-19. Study as a whole: Nucleic acid was either cDNA or gDNA, and it came from T cells, B-cell-depleted T cells, or PBMCs.

Original handling: Reference gene primer amplification gave nucleated cell count estimates. The method was immunoSEQ multiplex PCR; TCRdb's version includes in-frame clones alone and lacks a portion of them. That table furnishes V, J and clone size, whereas the DNA furnished D and trimming. The profile shows about 180,000 clones, about 88% of them singletons. Trimming removed 2 bases from V and 5 bases from J, with 10 bases in between. Germline V lookup: CDR1 MNHEY, CDR2 SVGAGI. The CDR3 has 14 amino acids. All enrollees were roughly 18 to 89 years old and from fewer than 25 US areas. Cohorts were assigned according to the clinical history that participants reported.

The gene calls are TRBV6-5 and TRBJ2-1; maybe TRBD2 (6 bases). The receptor's source is a human donor with acute COVID-19. The donor label of this sample is uncertain. The sequenced material came from PBMCs or T cells enriched from blood (not recorded which). CDR3 sequence (DNA): TGTGCCAGCAGTTACCAGCGGGCGAACAATGAGCAGTTCTTC. Amino acids: CASSYQRANNEQFF.